These T cell receptor beta chains were read from a single sample in a study of T-cell reconstitution after alpha-beta-depleted transplantation in children. TCRdb re-derived calls from the PCR reads in MiXCR, one entry per CDR3 protein. The repertoire holds about 16,000 distinct CDR3 sequences, with around 8.3% as singletons. Sequencing was performed on PBMCs, mostly from graft donor cells, taken 60 days after TCRalphabeta/CD19-depleted stem cell transplant. These receptors were collected from a boy younger than two who had a stem cell transplant for Wiskott-Aldrich syndrome, so the T cells may come from the graft donor. Both conserved end residues are part of each CDR3.

>TRBJ2-1|15|TRBV18
CASSPAGISYNEQFF
>TRBJ2-7|14|TRBV10-3
CAISENRGLLEQYF
>TRBJ2-3|18|TRBV9
CASSVATGSGIRADTQYF
>TRBJ1-2|15|TRBV7-9
CASSLRLKNNYGYTF
>TRBJ2-3|14|TRBV5-1
CASSSGLITDTQYF
>TRBJ2-1|17|TRBV5-2
CAITPGRGSSNYNEQFF
>TRBJ2-3|16|TRBV2
CASRLLAGGWTDTQYF
>TRBJ2-3|16|TRBV23-1
CASSQLRTLGTDTQYF
>TRBJ1-2|20|TRBV28
CASSLSVGRRLRDSVYGYTF
>TRBJ1-4|15|TRBV28
CASSPSGTAGGKLFF
>TRBJ1-1|15|TRBV28
CASSLVRGRDTEAFF
>TRBJ1-6|15|TRBV7-8
CASSNRALTNSPLHF
>TRBJ1-1|14|TRBV3-1
CASSQDAGGTEAFF
>TRBJ2-1|15|TRBV5-6
CASSPTYHRDNEQFF
>TRBJ2-7|15|TRBV3-1
CATTLEGASAYEQYF
>TRBJ2-5|14|TRBV5-1
CASSPGTGGETQYF
>TRBJ2-7|13|TRBV5-4
CASSPGVPREQYF
>TRBJ2-1|16|TRBV20-1
CSAYLKTGLRYNEQFF
>TRBJ2-7|15|TRBV28
CASRPQASGFYEQYF
>TRBJ2-1|16|TRBV3-1
CACSQVGTSAYNEQFF
>TRBJ2-1|12|TRBV6-5
CASSSRYNEQFF
>TRBJ1-5|14|TRBV5-1
CASSPGTGWSPQHF
>TRBJ1-5|15|TRBV15
CATSSRVRNNQPQHF
>TRBJ2-5|16|TRBV7-9
CASSLPGQGFGETQYF
>TRBJ2-7|19|TRBV5-1
CASSLAANTYYYISYEQYF
>TRBJ2-3|15|TRBV5-1
CASSLVHPSTDTQYF